This T cell receptor (beta chain) was documented in a study of T cell changes during pregnancy in multiple sclerosis. Assay: immunoSEQ multiplex PCR; the TCRdb copy retains only in-frame clones and omits some. The repertoire has more than 80,000 clones, about nine tenths of them found once; the top ten carry around 3.4%. Germline V CDR1 and CDR2: MNHNS, SASEGT. The CDR3 extends over 17 amino acids. V lost 1 base to trimming and J lost 8 bases, with 21 bases between them. The V and J genes are TRBV6-1 and TRBJ2-4, with D tentatively TRBD2 (6 bases). Sequencing was performed on PBMCs, taken in the first trimester of pregnancy. The sequence derives from a female donor in good health, serving as a control in a pregnancy study. Some clones in this sample may be carry-over from other donors' samples. The CDR3 here is CASSEGFWDSRRDIQYF. The CDR3 nucleotides read TGTGCCAGCAGTGAAGGTTTTTGGGACTCCAGGAGGGACATTCAGTACTTC.